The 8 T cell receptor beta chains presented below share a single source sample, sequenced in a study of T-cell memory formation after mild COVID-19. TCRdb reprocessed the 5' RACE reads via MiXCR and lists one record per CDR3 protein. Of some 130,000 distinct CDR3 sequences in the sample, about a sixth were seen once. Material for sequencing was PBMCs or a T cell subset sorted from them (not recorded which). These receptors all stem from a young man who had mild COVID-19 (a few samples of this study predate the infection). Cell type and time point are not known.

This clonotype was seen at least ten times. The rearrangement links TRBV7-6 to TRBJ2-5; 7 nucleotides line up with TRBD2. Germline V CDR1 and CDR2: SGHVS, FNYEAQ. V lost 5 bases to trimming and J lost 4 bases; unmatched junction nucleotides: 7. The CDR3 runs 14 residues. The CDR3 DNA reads TGTGCCAGCAGCCAAAGGACGGGGGGAGAGACCCAGTACTTC. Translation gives CASSQRTGGETQYF.

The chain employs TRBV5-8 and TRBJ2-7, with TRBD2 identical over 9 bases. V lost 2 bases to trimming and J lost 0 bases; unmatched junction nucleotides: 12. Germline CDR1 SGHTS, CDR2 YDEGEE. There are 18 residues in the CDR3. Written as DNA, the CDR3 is TGTGCCAGCAGCTTCCGTCGAGCGGGGGGTCCCAGCTCCTACGAGCAGTACTTC. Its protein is CASSFRRAGGPSSYEQYF.

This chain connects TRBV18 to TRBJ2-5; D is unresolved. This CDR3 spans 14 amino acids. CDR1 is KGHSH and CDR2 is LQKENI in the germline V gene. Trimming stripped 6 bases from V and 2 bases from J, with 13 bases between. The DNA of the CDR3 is TGTGCCAGCTCGTACAGCAACAGTCAAGAGACCCAGTACTTC. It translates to CASSYSNSQETQYF.

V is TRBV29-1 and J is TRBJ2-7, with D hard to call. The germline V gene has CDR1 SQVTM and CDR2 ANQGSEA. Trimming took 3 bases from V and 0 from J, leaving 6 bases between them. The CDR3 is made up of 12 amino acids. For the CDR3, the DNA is TGCAGCGTTGAGGACGGCTCCTACGAGCAGTACTTC. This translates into CSVEDGSYEQYF.

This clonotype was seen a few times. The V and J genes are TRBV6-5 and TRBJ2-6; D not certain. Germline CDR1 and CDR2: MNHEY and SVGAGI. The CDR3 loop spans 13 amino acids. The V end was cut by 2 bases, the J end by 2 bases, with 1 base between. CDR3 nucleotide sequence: TGTGCCAGCAGTTACGCTGGGGCCAACGTCCTGACTTTC. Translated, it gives CASSYAGANVLTF.

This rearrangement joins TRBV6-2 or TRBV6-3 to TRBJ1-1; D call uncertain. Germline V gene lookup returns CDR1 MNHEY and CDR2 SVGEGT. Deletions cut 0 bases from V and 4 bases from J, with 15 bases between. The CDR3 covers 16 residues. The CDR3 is CASSYSSRRGGTEAFF. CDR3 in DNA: TGTGCCAGCAGTTACTCCAGCAGACGCGGAGGCACTGAAGCTTTCTTT.

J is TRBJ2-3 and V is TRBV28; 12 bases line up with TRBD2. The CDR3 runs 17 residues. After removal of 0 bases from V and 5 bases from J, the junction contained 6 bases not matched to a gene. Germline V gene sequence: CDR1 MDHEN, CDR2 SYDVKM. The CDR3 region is CASSLWPSGGGGDTQYF. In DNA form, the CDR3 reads TGTGCCAGCAGTTTATGGCCTAGCGGGGGGGGTGGAGATACGCAGTATTTT.

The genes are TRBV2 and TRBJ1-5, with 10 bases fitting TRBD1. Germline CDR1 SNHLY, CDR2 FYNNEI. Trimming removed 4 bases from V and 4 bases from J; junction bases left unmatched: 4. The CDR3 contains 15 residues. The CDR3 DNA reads TGTGCCAGCAGTGTACGGACAGGGGGTAATCAGCCCCAGCATTTT. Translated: CASSVRTGGNQPQHF.